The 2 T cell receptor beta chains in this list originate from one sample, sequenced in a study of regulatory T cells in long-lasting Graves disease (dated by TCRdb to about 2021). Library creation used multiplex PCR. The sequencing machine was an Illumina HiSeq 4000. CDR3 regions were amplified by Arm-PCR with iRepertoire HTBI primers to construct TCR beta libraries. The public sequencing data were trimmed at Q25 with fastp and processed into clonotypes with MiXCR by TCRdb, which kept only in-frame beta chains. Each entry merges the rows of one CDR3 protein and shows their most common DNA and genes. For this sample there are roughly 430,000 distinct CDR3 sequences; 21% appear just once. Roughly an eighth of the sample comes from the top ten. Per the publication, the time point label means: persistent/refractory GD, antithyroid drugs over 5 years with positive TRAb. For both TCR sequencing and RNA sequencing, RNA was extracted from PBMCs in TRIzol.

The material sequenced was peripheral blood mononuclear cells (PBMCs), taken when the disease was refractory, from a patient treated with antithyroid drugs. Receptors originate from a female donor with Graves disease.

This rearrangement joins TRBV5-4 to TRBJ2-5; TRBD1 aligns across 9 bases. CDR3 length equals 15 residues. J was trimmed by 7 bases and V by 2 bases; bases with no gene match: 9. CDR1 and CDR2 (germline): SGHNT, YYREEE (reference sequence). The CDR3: CASSFLGQGPRTQYF. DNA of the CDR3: TGTGCCAGCAGCTTCCTGGGACAGGGTCCTCGGACCCAGTACTTC.

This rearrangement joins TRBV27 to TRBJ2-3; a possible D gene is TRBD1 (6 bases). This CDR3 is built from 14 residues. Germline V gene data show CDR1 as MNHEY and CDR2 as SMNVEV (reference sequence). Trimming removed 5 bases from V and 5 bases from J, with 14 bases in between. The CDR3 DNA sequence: TGTGCCAGCAGTCTAGGACAGAATCTAGATACGCAGTATTTT. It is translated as CASSLGQNLDTQYF.